A selection of T cell receptor beta chains follows, all from one sample in a study of cytomegalovirus exposure and HLA in healthy donors. Generated by immunoSEQ multiplex PCR, the TCRdb table keeps only in-frame clones and is missing some. The table gives under 200,000 clones; the top ten clones make up about 6.5% of it. The sequencing sample was made of PBMCs. Every receptor here comes from a man aged 25 to 45 in good health and CMV-seronegative. CDR3s include the opening cysteine and the closing phenylalanine or tryptophan. A D gene is named only where the DNA matches it firmly.

j_gene: TRBJ2-7
d_gene: TRBD1
v_gene: TRBV5-6
CDR3aa: CASSLDVGQGPHEQYF
CDR3nt: TGTGCCAGCAGCTTGGACGTCGGACAGGGACCCCACGAGCAGTACTTC

j_gene: TRBJ2-7
d_gene: .
v_gene: TRBV10-3
CDR3aa: CAISGGGQQITYEQYF
CDR3nt: TGTGCCATCAGTGGTGGTGGACAGCAGATAACCTACGAGCAGTACTTC

j_gene: TRBJ2-1
d_gene: .
v_gene: TRBV19
CDR3aa: CASSIMSGTAYNEQFF
CDR3nt: TGTGCCAGTAGTATAATGTCTGGGACTGCGTACAATGAGCAGTTCTTC

j_gene: TRBJ2-7
d_gene: .
v_gene: TRBV6-5
CDR3aa: CASSYGGKGGEQYF
CDR3nt: TGTGCCAGCAGTTACGGAGGGAAAGGTGGGGAGCAGTACTTC

j_gene: TRBJ2-2
d_gene: .
v_gene: TRBV10-1
CDR3aa: CASSGGGSGTGELFF
CDR3nt: TGCGCCAGCAGTGGTGGGGGCTCGGGCACCGGGGAGCTGTTTTTT

j_gene: TRBJ2-1
d_gene: .
v_gene: TRBV4-1
CDR3aa: CASSQDGGRSMQFF
CDR3nt: TGCGCCAGCAGCCAAGATGGAGGGAGGTCGATGCAGTTCTTC

j_gene: TRBJ1-5
d_gene: .
v_gene: TRBV28
CDR3aa: CASRRPARPQHF
CDR3nt: TGTGCCAGCCGGCGGCCGGCCAGGCCCCAGCATTTT

j_gene: TRBJ1-2
d_gene: .
v_gene: TRBV7-2
CDR3aa: CASSSSSANYGYTF
CDR3nt: TGTGCCAGCAGCTCCTCTTCCGCTAACTATGGCTACACCTTC

j_gene: TRBJ2-2
d_gene: TRBD1
v_gene: TRBV7-2
CDR3aa: CASRLAGTGVIGELFF
CDR3nt: TGTGCCAGCAGGTTGGCCGGGACAGGGGTTATCGGGGAGCTGTTTTTT

j_gene: TRBJ1-5
d_gene: TRBD1
v_gene: TRBV5-5
CDR3aa: CASSLGFGTATGAQHF
CDR3nt: TGTGCCAGCAGCTTGGGCTTCGGGACAGCGACTGGAGCCCAGCATTTT

j_gene: TRBJ1-2
d_gene: .
v_gene: TRBV21-1
CDR3aa: CASSKAAGGPTRGYTF
CDR3nt: TGTGCCAGCAGCAAAGCGGCCGGGGGTCCGACGCGCGGCTACACCTTC

j_gene: TRBJ1-5
d_gene: TRBD1
v_gene: TRBV2
CDR3aa: CASSDLMGSDRGDQPQHF
CDR3nt: TGTGCCAGCAGTGACCTAATGGGGAGTGACAGGGGGGATCAGCCCCAGCATTTT

j_gene: TRBJ1-1
d_gene: .
v_gene: TRBV29-1
CDR3aa: CSVFTAGPQAFF
CDR3nt: TGCAGCGTCTTTACCGCGGGGCCCCAAGCTTTCTTT

j_gene: TRBJ1-2
d_gene: .
v_gene: TRBV27
CDR3aa: CASSISGGRGYGYTF
CDR3nt: TGTGCCAGCAGTATTTCGGGGGGTCGAGGCTATGGCTACACCTTC

j_gene: TRBJ1-4
d_gene: .
v_gene: TRBV19
CDR3aa: CASSTVDSSNEKLFF
CDR3nt: TGTGCCAGTAGTACCGTCGACAGCAGTAATGAAAAACTGTTTTTT

j_gene: TRBJ1-2
d_gene: .
v_gene: TRBV15
CDR3aa: CATSRDRLEAGGYTF
CDR3nt: TGTGCCACCAGCAGAGATCGGTTGGAGGCGGGCGGCTACACCTTC

j_gene: TRBJ2-3
d_gene: TRBD2
v_gene: TRBV30
CDR3aa: CAWSLAGGSTDTQYF
CDR3nt: TGTGCCTGGAGCTTAGCGGGAGGGTCCACAGATACGCAGTATTTT

j_gene: TRBJ2-3
d_gene: TRBD2
v_gene: TRBV18
CDR3aa: CASSLGLAGGADTQYF
CDR3nt: TGTGCCAGCTCACTAGGACTAGCGGGAGGTGCAGATACGCAGTATTTT

j_gene: TRBJ2-1
d_gene: .
v_gene: TRBV2
CDR3aa: CASSEGAVQFF
CDR3nt: TGTGCCAGCAGTGAAGGTGCGGTGCAGTTCTTC

j_gene: TRBJ2-7
d_gene: .
v_gene: TRBV9
CDR3aa: CASSVGQRAYEQYF
CDR3nt: TGTGCCAGCAGCGTAGGGCAACGGGCCTACGAGCAGTACTTC

j_gene: TRBJ1-1
d_gene: .
v_gene: TRBV11-2
CDR3aa: CASKQPNTEAFF
CDR3nt: TGTGCCAGCAAACAGCCAAACACTGAAGCTTTCTTT

j_gene: TRBJ1-4
d_gene: .
v_gene: TRBV4-1
CDR3aa: CASSLTGFNEKLFF
CDR3nt: TGCGCCAGCAGCCTGACAGGATTTAATGAAAAACTGTTTTTT

j_gene: TRBJ1-1
d_gene: TRBD1
v_gene: TRBV18
CDR3aa: CASSRDSDPPFF
CDR3nt: TGTGCCAGCTCCCGGGACAGTGATCCGCCTTTCTTT

j_gene: TRBJ2-7
d_gene: TRBD2
v_gene: TRBV30
CDR3aa: CAWSPFGGAQQYF
CDR3nt: TGTGCCTGGAGCCCTTTCGGGGGGGCTCAGCAGTACTTC

j_gene: TRBJ1-3
d_gene: .
v_gene: TRBV18
CDR3aa: CASSPPWQDYSGNTIYF
CDR3nt: TGTGCCAGCTCACCCCCCTGGCAGGACTACTCTGGAAACACCATATATTTT

j_gene: TRBJ2-1
d_gene: TRBD2
v_gene: TRBV14
CDR3aa: CASSPLAGGTYEQFF
CDR3nt: TGTGCCAGCAGCCCCCTAGCGGGAGGAACTTATGAGCAGTTCTTC

j_gene: TRBJ2-5
d_gene: .
v_gene: TRBV30
CDR3aa: CAWSLIQETQYF
CDR3nt: TGTGCCTGGAGTCTTATCCAAGAGACCCAGTACTTC

j_gene: TRBJ2-1
d_gene: TRBD2
v_gene: TRBV11-3
CDR3aa: CASSQGASGGAEQFF
CDR3nt: TGTGCCAGCAGCCAGGGCGCTAGCGGGGGGGCGGAGCAGTTCTTC

j_gene: TRBJ2-7
d_gene: .
v_gene: TRBV10-2
CDR3aa: CASSFGPLYEQYF
CDR3nt: TGCGCCAGCAGTTTTGGGCCACTCTACGAGCAGTACTTC

j_gene: TRBJ1-2
d_gene: TRBD1
v_gene: TRBV7-8
CDR3aa: CASSPVWDSQYGYTF
CDR3nt: TGTGCCAGCAGCCCCGTGTGGGACAGTCAATATGGCTACACCTTC

j_gene: TRBJ1-2
d_gene: .
v_gene: TRBV4-1
CDR3aa: CASSQEEGGYTF
CDR3nt: TGCGCCAGCAGCCAAGAGGAGGGTGGCTACACCTTC

j_gene: TRBJ2-7
d_gene: TRBD2
v_gene: TRBV5-6
CDR3aa: CASSWGGEPYEQYF
CDR3nt: TGTGCCAGCAGCTGGGGGGGGGAGCCCTACGAGCAGTACTTC

j_gene: TRBJ2-7
d_gene: TRBD2
v_gene: TRBV7-6
CDR3aa: CASSLVSGRTYEQYF
CDR3nt: TGTGCCAGCAGCTTAGTTAGCGGGAGGACCTACGAGCAGTACTTC

j_gene: TRBJ2-5
d_gene: .
v_gene: TRBV11-2
CDR3aa: CASSLWWEAAETQYF
CDR3nt: TGTGCCAGCAGCTTATGGTGGGAGGCCGCGGAGACCCAGTACTTC

j_gene: TRBJ1-6
d_gene: .
v_gene: TRBV19
CDR3aa: CASSIGNSPLHF
CDR3nt: TGTGCCAGTAGTATCGGTAATTCACCCCTCCACTTT

j_gene: TRBJ1-1
d_gene: .
v_gene: TRBV12-2
CDR3aa: CASCLGDRGWNTEAFF
CDR3nt: TGTGCAAGTTGCTTAGGGGACAGGGGATGGAACACTGAAGCTTTCTTT

j_gene: TRBJ1-1
d_gene: .
v_gene: TRBV7-2
CDR3aa: CASNPQGLNTEAFF
CDR3nt: TGTGCCAGCAACCCACAGGGCTTGAACACTGAAGCTTTCTTT

j_gene: TRBJ2-1
d_gene: .
v_gene: TRBV19
CDR3aa: CASSTNYNEQFF
CDR3nt: TGTGCCAGTAGCACAAACTACAATGAGCAGTTCTTC

j_gene: TRBJ2-7
d_gene: TRBD2
v_gene: TRBV5-4
CDR3aa: CASSSYGTSGYYEQYF
CDR3nt: TGTGCCAGCAGCAGTTATGGGACTAGCGGGTACTACGAGCAGTACTTC

j_gene: TRBJ1-4
d_gene: TRBD1
v_gene: TRBV5-1
CDR3aa: CASSGTGATNEKLFF
CDR3nt: TGCGCCAGCAGCGGGACAGGGGCCACTAATGAAAAACTGTTTTTT

j_gene: TRBJ2-5
d_gene: TRBD1
v_gene: TRBV6-5
CDR3aa: CASSSPRTGGWETQYF
CDR3nt: TGTGCCAGCAGTTCCCCTAGGACAGGGGGCTGGGAGACCCAGTACTTC

j_gene: TRBJ1-1
d_gene: .
v_gene: TRBV5-1
CDR3aa: CASSLEQGLGEAFF
CDR3nt: TGCGCCAGCAGCTTGGAACAGGGATTAGGTGAAGCTTTCTTT